These 23 T cell receptor beta chains share one sample of origin, sequenced in a study of CD8+ T cells in alopecia areata listed by TCRdb under 2018. What this sample's time point label stands for: baseline before oral tofacitinib. The library was prepared using the immunoSEQ multiplex PCR assay. For TCR sequencing, RNA was extracted from every sample and reverse transcribed into cDNA to serve as template. The immuneACCESS repertoire file appears here via TCRdb, limited to in-frame rearrangements. These files lack a portion of the clones; in checked studies, under half of the deficit traces to unresolved V genes, and the cause of the others is not known. The sample table shows about 130,000 clones, and about 60% are seen once. The ten largest clones represent nearly 6.5% of the sample. The sequencing here drew on CD4+ T cells sorted from blood, taken at week 0. The receptors derive from a human donor with alopecia areata.

The V and J genes are TRBV21-1 and TRBJ2-1; no check of the table's D call, TRBD2, against the DNA was made. TRBV21-1 is shown as a pseudogene. CDR3 length: 12 amino acids. CDR3 coding DNA: TGTGCCAGCAGCAACGTGTACAATGAGCAGTTCTTC. Translating it yields CASSNVYNEQFF.

In the case of this clone: Other DNA sequences in the same sample also yield this CDR3. This sequence joins TRBV30 and TRBJ1-5, with 9 positions matching TRBD1. Trimming at V came to 1 base and at J to 7 bases, leaving 2 bases not matched to a gene. The CDR3 covers 13 residues. The germline gives CDR1 GTSNPN, CDR2 SVGIG (reference sequence). The CDR3 sequence: CAWSGTGGQPQHF. The CDR3 nucleotides read TGTGCCTGGAGTGGAACAGGGGGCCAGCCCCAGCATTTT. Full variable domain (outside the CDR3, taken from reference TRBV30 and TRBJ1-5): SQTIHQWPATLVQPVGSPLSLECTVEGTSNPNLYWYRQAAGRGLQLLFYSVGIGQISSEVPQNLSASRPQDRQFILSSKKLLLSDSGFYLCAWSGTGGQPQHFGDGTRLSIL.

The rearrangement uses TRBV30 and TRBJ1-6; D gene ambiguous. V lost 3 bases and J lost 14, with 26 bases in between. This CDR3 region has 16 residues. Germline loops: CDR1 GTSNPN, CDR2 SVGIG (reference sequence). In DNA, the CDR3 is TGTGCCTGGAGCCCTCCCCCGGGCTCTGGCTTAGGAACCCTCCACTTT. Translation gives CAWSPPPGSGLGTLHF.

The chain joins TRBV29-1 to TRBJ1-2; a possible D gene is TRBD1 (5 bases). The CDR3 loop spans 14 amino acids. Germline assignment: CDR1 SQVTM and CDR2 ANQGSEA. V was clipped by 4 bases and J by 4 bases, with 16 bases between them. The CDR3 sequence is CSVARDFESYGYTF. The CDR3, as DNA: TGCAGCGTTGCCAGGGACTTTGAGAGCTATGGCTACACCTTC.

This clone has a handful of counts. This chain joins TRBV9 and TRBJ1-1; a weak D match, TRBD1 (6 bases). This CDR3 spans 14 amino acids. Trimming left V 2 bases short and J 1 base short, with 9 bases between. Germline V gene sequence: CDR1 SGDLS, CDR2 YYNGEE. DNA of the CDR3: TGTGCCAGCAGCGTGACGACAGGGAACACTGAAGCTTTCTTT. Protein: CASSVTTGNTEAFF.

Only a few counts were recorded for this clone. The genes are TRBV29-1 and TRBJ2-5; tentative D call: TRBD2 (5 bases). The CDR3 is made up of 13 amino acids. V was cut by 4 bases and J by 4 bases, with 13 bases left in between. CDR1 is SQVTM and CDR2 is ANQGSEA in the germline V gene. As DNA, the CDR3 is TGCAGCGTTGTCGGGGTCGGGGTAGAGACCCAGTACTTC. Its protein product is CSVVGVGVETQYF. Drawing the rest from reference TRBV29-1 and TRBJ2-5, the complete variable domain is SAVISQKPSRDICQRGTSLTIQCQVDSQVTMMFWYRQQPGQSLTLIATANQGSEATYESGFVIDKFPISRPNLTFSTLTVSNMSPEDSSIYLCSVVGVGVETQYFGPGTRLLVL.

This clone was picked up a small number of times. The V and J genes are TRBV30 and TRBJ2-2, with TRBD2 matching 7 bases. Germline values: CDR1 GTSNPN, CDR2 SVGIG (reference sequence). The length of the CDR3 is 14 residues. Unmatched junction bases numbered 6, after V lost 3 bases and J lost 5 bases. In nucleotides, the CDR3 is TGTGCCTGGAGAAGCGGGGCTCGAACCGGGGAGCTGTTTTTT. It codes for CAWRSGARTGELFF.

V usage is TRBV11-1 and J usage is TRBJ2-1; 7 nucleotides align to TRBD1. The CDR3 loop spans 14 amino acids. The V gene's germline CDR1 is SGHAT and CDR2 FQDESV (reference sequence). V shed 3 bases and J 8 bases; nucleotides not matched to a gene: 7. The CDR3 DNA sequence: TGTGCCAGCAGCTTCACAGGGGCCGGGGATGAGCAGTTCTTC. Protein: CASSFTGAGDEQFF.

This clone was seen a handful of times. The chain employs TRBV9 and TRBJ2-5; D gene unclear. The length of the CDR3 is 13 residues. Per the germline V gene, CDR1 is SGDLS and CDR2 is YYNGEE. The germline V and J ends were trimmed by 0 bases and 2 bases, with 5 bases remaining between them. CDR3 DNA: TGTGCCAGCAGCGTAGGGCCGCAAGAGACCCAGTACTTC. It is translated as CASSVGPQETQYF.

The table lists this clone with a few counts. The chain couples TRBV5-1 to TRBJ1-2, with 7 bases lining up with TRBD1. Germline V gene sequence: CDR1 SGHRS, CDR2 YFSETQ. J lost 4 bases, V lost 2 bases, and 8 bases had no gene match. This CDR3 is built from 15 residues. The CDR3 sequence: CASSFSQGVGYGYTF. Here the CDR3 DNA reads TGCGCCAGCAGCTTTAGCCAGGGGGTAGGCTATGGCTACACCTTC.

This chain links TRBV4-2 with TRBJ1-1, with 7 positions matching TRBD1. Germline V gene lookup returns CDR1 LGHNA and CDR2 YNFKEQ. This CDR3 is 13 amino acids long. V lost 1 base and J lost 10; bases outside the gene matches: 6. The CDR3 nucleotides are TGTGCCAGCAGCCAAGCCGACAGGGAGGGAGCTTTCTTT. Its translation is CASSQADREGAFF.

The chain couples TRBV10-3 to TRBJ1-1, with TRBD1 identical over 8 bases. Germline lookup yields CDR1 ENHRY and CDR2 SYGVKD. The junction had 5 bases not matched to a gene; V was cut back by 8 bases and J by 3 bases. This CDR3 has 13 amino acids. CDR3 loop: CAILKDRDTEAFF. The CDR3 DNA follows: TGTGCCATCTTAAAGGACAGGGACACTGAAGCTTTCTTT.

This clone has only a few counts. This sequence joins TRBV4-3 and TRBJ1-5, with D tentatively TRBD1 (5 bases). Per germline, CDR1 LGHNA and CDR2 YSLEER. V was clipped by 1 base and J by 0 bases, with 10 bases between them. CDR3 length equals 16 residues. The CDR3 nucleotides read TGCGCCAGCAGCCAAGCGGCGGGGGGTAGCAATCAGCCCCAGCATTTT. Translation: CASSQAAGGSNQPQHF.

This chain links TRBV15 with TRBJ1-3, with a tentative D call TRBD1 (5 bases). V was clipped by 0 bases and J by 3 bases, with 9 bases between them. The CDR3 runs 15 residues. Germline CDR1 is LNHNV and CDR2 is YYDKDF (reference sequence). CDR3 in DNA: TGTGCCACCAGCAGAGAAGGAGGGGATGGAAACACCATATATTTT. Protein sequence: CATSREGGDGNTIYF. Based on the CDR3 plus reference TRBV15 and TRBJ1-3, the full variable domain is DAMVIQNPRYQVTQFGKPVTLSCSQTLNHNVMYWYQQKSSQAPKLLFHYYDKDFNNEADTPDNFQSRRPNTSFCFLDIRSPGLGDTAMYLCATSREGGDGNTIYFGEGSWLTVV.

In nucleotides, the CDR3 is TGCAGCGCCGCAATTGGTAGCACAGATACGCAGTATTTT. It translates to CSAAIGSTDTQYF. This chain connects TRBV29-1 to TRBJ2-3, with D unclear. V lost 7 bases and J lost 0, with 11 bases in between. Germline loops: CDR1 SQVTM, CDR2 ANQGSEA. The CDR3 loop spans 13 amino acids.

The chain employs TRBV29-1 and TRBJ1-5, with 10 bases identical to TRBD1. CDR1 is SQVTM, CDR2 ANQGSEA, per germline. V shed 5 bases and J 4 bases; nucleotides not matched to a gene: 2. There are 13 residues in the CDR3. CDR3 DNA: TGCAGCGTTCAGGACAGGGGGAATCAGCCCCAGCATTTT. It codes for CSVQDRGNQPQHF.

This chain's CDR3 is CASSQRATNTGELFF. The CDR3 DNA follows: TGTGCCAGCAGCCAGCGGGCGACGAACACCGGGGAGCTGTTTTTT. V usage is TRBV7-9 and J usage is TRBJ2-2; TRBD2 is a possible D gene (6 bases). Trimming cost V 5 bases and J 0 bases, with 10 bases left between them. The length of the CDR3 is 15 residues. Germline CDR1 is SEHNR and CDR2 is FQNEAQ (reference sequence). Filled out from reference TRBV7-9 and TRBJ2-2, the complete variable domain reads DTGVSQNPRHKITKRGQNVTFRCDPISEHNRLYWYRQTLGQGPEFLTYFQNEAQLEKSRLLSDRFSAERPKGSFSTLEIQRTEQGDSAMYLCASSQRATNTGELFFGEGSRLTVL.

The CDR3 nucleotides are TGTGCCAGCAGCCCCACCCCAGCCTATGGCTACACCTTC. It encodes CASSPTPAYGYTF. The chain joins TRBV11-2 to TRBJ1-2; D is unclear. V lost 5 bases and J 4 bases, leaving 11 bases between the germline ends. CDR1 is SGHAT and CDR2 is FQNNGV in the germline V gene. The CDR3 spans 13 residues.

The chain recombines TRBV7-2 with TRBJ2-1; TRBD2 is a possible D gene (5 bases). CDR1 and CDR2 (germline): SGHTA, FQGNSA. This CDR3 has 16 residues. Trimming shortened V by 5 bases and J by 0 bases, and 14 bases separated the two germline ends. CDR3 residues: CASSPNLGSSYNEQFF. For the CDR3, the DNA is TGTGCCAGCAGCCCGAATCTGGGGAGCTCCTACAATGAGCAGTTCTTC.

The rearrangement uses TRBV29-1 and TRBJ1-2, with 8 bases matching TRBD1. The CDR3 is 13 residues long. Germline values: CDR1 SQVTM, CDR2 ANQGSEA. Trimming took 2 bases from V and 7 from J; bases not matched to a gene: 6. In DNA, the CDR3 is TGCAGCGTTGAAACAGGGGGGGCCATTGGCTACACCTTC. Amino acids: CSVETGGAIGYTF.

This clone turned up a few times. The V gene is TRBV28, the J gene TRBJ2-5; 8 nucleotides match TRBD1. The CDR3 loop spans 13 amino acids. The ends lost 6 bases at V and 4 bases at J; junction bases unmatched: 4. Germline V CDR1 and CDR2: MDHEN, SYDVKM. In nucleotides, the CDR3 is TGTGCCAGCAGCCGGACAGGGAGAGAGACCCAGTACTTC. Translated, it gives CASSRTGRETQYF. Based on the CDR3 plus reference TRBV28 and TRBJ2-5, the full variable domain is DVKVTQSSRYLVKRTGEKVFLECVQDMDHENMFWYRQDPGLGLRLIYFSYDVKMKEKGDIPEGYSVSREKKERFSLILESASTNQTSMYLCASSRTGRETQYFGPGTRLLVL.

This chain connects TRBV30 to TRBJ1-1; D perhaps matches TRBD1 (5 bases). Trimming shortened V by 3 bases and J by 10 bases, and 15 bases separated the two germline ends. CDR1 is GTSNPN, CDR2 SVGIG, per germline (reference sequence). The CDR3 covers 12 residues. The CDR3, as DNA: TGTGCCTGGAGCTCCCAAGACGGGGGAGCTTTCTTT. Translation: CAWSSQDGGAFF.

The chain uses TRBV29-1 and TRBJ2-7, with TRBD2 matching 13 bases. V lost 5 bases and J lost 3; bases outside the gene matches: 1. The CDR3 length is 13 residues. In germline, CDR1 is SQVTM, CDR2 ANQGSEA. The CDR3 DNA reads TGCAGCGTTAGGACTAGCGGGGGCTACGAGCAGTACTTC. Its translation: CSVRTSGGYEQYF.